This T cell receptor beta chain was found in a study of blood T cell repertoires in COVID-19 (dated by TCRdb to about 2020). Context from the whole study: The collaborator samples originated in the United States, Italy and Spain and spanned the acute and convalescent phases of COVID-19. Where available, HLA class I and class II types were obtained from metadata supplied by the sample provider rather than from assay-based typing. Sample metadata almost always included a de-identified subject ID, COVID-19 status, age in years and sex. The prospective study material was composed of cDNA or gDNA derived from T cells, B-cell-depleted T cells, or PBMCs. The repertoires were released in a freely available public database meant as a resource for research on the immune response to SARS-CoV-2. Samples came from the ongoing ImmuneRACE study (first 160 participants) plus 1,254 subjects from 6 global collaborators. The dataset comprised deeply sampled blood TCRbeta repertoires from subjects exposed to, actively infected with, or recovered from COVID-19. The full study reports these points: The quantity of clinical and demographic metadata differed by source and by participant and was supplied without curation.

This clone was picked up one time. The target of this receptor is not known. Per-base qualities were not stored, and no clone one base away is much larger. At one collaborating source in Seattle, patients were enrolled during active infection and were followed longitudinally through the course of disease. Each collaborating institution followed its own protocols to collect whole blood in K2EDTA tubes. For TCRbeta analysis, collaborators shipped samples as frozen whole blood, isolated PBMCs, or DNA extracted from either of those sample types. The germline V gene encodes CDR1 ENHRY and CDR2 SYGVKD. The CDR3 sequence holds 15 residues, the cysteine and phenylalanine included. Only the CDR3 part of the read is kept: 45 bases, read in frame from the first base. V and J lose 8 bases and 0 bases, and a span of 17 bases separates them. The immunoSEQ Assay, a bias-controlled multiplex PCR, was used to amplify TCRbeta CDR3 regions from genomic DNA. On the study's bioinformatics: Within the assay, amplification of reference gene primers was used to estimate how many nucleated cells each sample contained. Sequence reads were collapsed and filtered to measure the absolute abundance of every unique TCRbeta CDR3 rearrangement. Productive Simpson clonality was computed per sample as the square root of Simpson's diversity index over productive rearrangements. TCRdb took over this immuneACCESS table, retaining in-frame rearrangements with V and J assigned. Such tables are incomplete; in checked studies, under half of the missing clones stem from an unresolved V gene, and the remainder is unexplained. Clone size and the V and J calls come from that table; the DNA yielded D and trimming. The sample contains almost 300,000 clones, around 92% of them found a single time. The ten largest account for around 10% of the sample.

The chain is made from TRBV10-3 and TRBJ2-7, and perhaps TRBD1 as D gene, on 5 matching bases. This receptor was identified in a woman in her twenties or thirties with COVID-19, enrolled during active disease. The sequenced material came from peripheral blood. The encoded CDR3 is CAIQTRQYHSYEQYF. The DNA reads TGTGCCATCCAAACCCGACAGTACCACTCCTACGAGCAGTACTTC.